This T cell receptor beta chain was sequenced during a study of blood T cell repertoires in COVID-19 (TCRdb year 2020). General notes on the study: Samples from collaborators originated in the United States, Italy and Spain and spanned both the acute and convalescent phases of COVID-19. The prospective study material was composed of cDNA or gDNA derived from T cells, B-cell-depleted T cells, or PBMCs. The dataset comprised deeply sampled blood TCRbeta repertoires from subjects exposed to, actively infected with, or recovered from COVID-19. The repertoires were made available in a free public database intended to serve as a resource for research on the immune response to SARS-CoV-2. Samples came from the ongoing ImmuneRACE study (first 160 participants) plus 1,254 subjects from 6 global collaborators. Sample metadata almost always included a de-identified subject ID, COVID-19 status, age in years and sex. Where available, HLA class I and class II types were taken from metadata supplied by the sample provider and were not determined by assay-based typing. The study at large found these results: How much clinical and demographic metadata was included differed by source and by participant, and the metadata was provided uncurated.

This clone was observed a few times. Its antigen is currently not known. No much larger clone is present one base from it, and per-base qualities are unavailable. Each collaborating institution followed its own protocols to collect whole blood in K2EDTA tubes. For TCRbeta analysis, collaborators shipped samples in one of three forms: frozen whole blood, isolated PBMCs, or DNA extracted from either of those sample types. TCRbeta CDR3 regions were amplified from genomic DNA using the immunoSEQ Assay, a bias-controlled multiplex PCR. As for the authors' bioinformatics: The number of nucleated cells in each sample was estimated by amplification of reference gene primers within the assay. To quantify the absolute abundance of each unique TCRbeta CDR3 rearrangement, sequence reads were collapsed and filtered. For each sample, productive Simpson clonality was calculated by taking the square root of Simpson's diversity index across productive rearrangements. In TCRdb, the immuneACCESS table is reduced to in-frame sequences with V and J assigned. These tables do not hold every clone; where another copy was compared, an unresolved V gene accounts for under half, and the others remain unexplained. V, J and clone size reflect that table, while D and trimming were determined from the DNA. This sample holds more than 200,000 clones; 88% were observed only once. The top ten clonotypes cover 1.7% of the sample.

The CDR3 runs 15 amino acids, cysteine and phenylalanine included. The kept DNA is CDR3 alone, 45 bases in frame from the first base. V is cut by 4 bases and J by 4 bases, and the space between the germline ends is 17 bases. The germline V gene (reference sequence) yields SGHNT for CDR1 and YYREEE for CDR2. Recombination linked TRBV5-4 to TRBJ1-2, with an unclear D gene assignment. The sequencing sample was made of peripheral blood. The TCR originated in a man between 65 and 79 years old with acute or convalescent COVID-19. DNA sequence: TGTGCCAGCAGCCTCGGGATCTCTTGGGGCTATGGCTACACCTTC. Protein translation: CASSLGISWGYGYTF. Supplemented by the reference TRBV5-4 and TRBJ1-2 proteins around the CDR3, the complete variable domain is ETGVTQSPTHLIKTRGQQVTLRCSSQSGHNTVSWYQQALGQGPQFIFQYYREEENGRGNFPPRFSGLQFPNYSSELNVNALELDDSALYLCASSLGISWGYGYTFGSGTRLTVV.